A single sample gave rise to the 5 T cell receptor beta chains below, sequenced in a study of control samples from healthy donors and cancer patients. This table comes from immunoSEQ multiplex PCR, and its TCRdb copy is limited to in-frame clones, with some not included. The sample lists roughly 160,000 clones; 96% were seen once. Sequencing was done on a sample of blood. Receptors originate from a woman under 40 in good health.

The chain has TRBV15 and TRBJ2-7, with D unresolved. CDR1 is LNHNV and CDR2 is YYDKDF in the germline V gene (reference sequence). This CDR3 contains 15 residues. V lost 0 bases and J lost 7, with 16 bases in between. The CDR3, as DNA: TGTGCCACCAGCAGAGATAGTGGTGCCCGGAGAGAGCAGTACTTC. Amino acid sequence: CATSRDSGARREQYF.

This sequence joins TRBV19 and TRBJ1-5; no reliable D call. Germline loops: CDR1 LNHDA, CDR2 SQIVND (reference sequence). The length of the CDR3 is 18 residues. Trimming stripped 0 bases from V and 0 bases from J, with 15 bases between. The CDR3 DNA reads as TGTGCCAGTAGTATAGATCCGAGACACCTAAATAGCAATCAGCCCCAGCATTTT. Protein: CASSIDPRHLNSNQPQHF.

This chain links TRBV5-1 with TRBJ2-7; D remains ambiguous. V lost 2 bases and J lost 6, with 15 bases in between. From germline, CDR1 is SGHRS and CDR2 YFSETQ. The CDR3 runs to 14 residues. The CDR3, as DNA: TGCGCCAGCAGCTTATTCGACACCCTTGGCGAGCAGTACTTC. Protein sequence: CASSLFDTLGEQYF.

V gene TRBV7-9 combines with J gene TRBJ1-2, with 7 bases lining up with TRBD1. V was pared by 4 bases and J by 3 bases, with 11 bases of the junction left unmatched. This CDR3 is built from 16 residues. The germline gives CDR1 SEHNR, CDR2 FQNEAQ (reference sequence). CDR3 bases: TGTGCCAGCAGCTCGGAACGGGACACAGGGGACTATGGCTACACCTTC. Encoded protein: CASSSERDTGDYGYTF.

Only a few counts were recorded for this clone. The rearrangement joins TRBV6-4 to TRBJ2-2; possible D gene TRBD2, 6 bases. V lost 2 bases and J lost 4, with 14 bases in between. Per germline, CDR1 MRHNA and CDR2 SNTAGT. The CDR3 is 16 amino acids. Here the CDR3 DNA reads TGTGCCAGCAGTGACCGTGCGGGATCTTTCACCGGGGAGCTGTTTTTT. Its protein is CASSDRAGSFTGELFF.